These 27 T cell receptor beta chains were all obtained from the same sample, sequenced in a study of technical replicates of blood from several donors. The protocol was immunoSEQ multiplex PCR, while the TCRdb copy is restricted to in-frame clones and leaves out a portion. The sample lists about 75,000 clones; around 97% were seen once. Sequencing was done on a sample of T cells isolated from PBMCs. The receptors were gathered from a human donor in good health.

The chain uses TRBV6-1 and TRBJ1-2; perhaps TRBD1 as D (6 bases). CDR3 length equals 16 residues. The germline gives CDR1 MNHNS, CDR2 SASEGT. V was clipped by 0 bases and J by 2 bases, with 13 bases between them. The CDR3 spells CASSEANRATNYGYTF. The CDR3 DNA sequence: TGTGCCAGCAGTGAAGCTAACAGGGCGACGAACTATGGCTACACCTTC.

The V gene is TRBV4-2, the J gene TRBJ1-2; D may be TRBD1 (6 bases). Trimming took 0 bases from V and 4 from J, leaving 21 bases between them. The CDR3 sequence is 18 residues long. CDR1 is LGHNA and CDR2 is YNFKEQ in the germline V gene. DNA of the CDR3: TGTGCCAGCAGCCAAGATCCTGCAGGGGCTTCCCGGATCTATGGCTACACCTTC. Translation: CASSQDPAGASRIYGYTF.

The chain uses TRBV6-5 and TRBJ1-5; D gene unclear. The CDR3 extends over 14 amino acids. V lost 0 bases to trimming and J lost 5 bases, with 8 bases between them. Germline V gives CDR1 MNHEY, CDR2 SVGAGI. CDR3 DNA: TGTGCCAGCAGTTACTCGAGTCCTTATCAGCCCCAGCATTTT. Its translation: CASSYSSPYQPQHF.

The gene calls are TRBV28 and TRBJ1-2, with D uncertain. Trimming removed 2 bases from V and 8 bases from J, with 15 bases in between. The CDR3 sequence is 14 residues long. Germline V gives CDR1 MDHEN, CDR2 SYDVKM. CDR3 residues: CASSLAAERDGYTF. CDR3 nucleotides: TGTGCCAGCAGTTTAGCGGCCGAACGCGACGGCTACACCTTC.

Only one count was recorded for this clone. The chain couples TRBV7-2 to TRBJ1-5; D is undetermined. The CDR3 sequence is 13 residues long. V was cut by 4 bases and J by 0 bases, with 4 bases left in between. Germline V gene lookup returns CDR1 SGHTA and CDR2 FQGNSA. The CDR3 coding sequence is TGTGCCAGCAGCTACGGTAGCAATCAGCCCCAGCATTTT. Protein sequence: CASSYGSNQPQHF.

This clone showed up just once. The gene calls are TRBV27 and TRBJ2-1, with TRBD2 matching 8 bases. The junction had 6 bases not matched to a gene; V was cut back by 0 bases and J by 8 bases. Looked up from germline, CDR1 is MNHEY and CDR2 is SMNVEV (reference sequence). This CDR3 region has 15 residues. The CDR3 spells CASSLSPGGPYEQFF. The DNA of the CDR3 is TGTGCCAGCAGTTTATCGCCGGGAGGGCCGTATGAGCAGTTCTTC.

V is TRBV15 and J is TRBJ2-1; D is undetermined. V was cut by 2 bases and J by 6 bases, with 8 bases left in between. This CDR3 comprises 13 residues. Germline CDR1 and CDR2: LNHNV and YYDKDF (reference sequence). The CDR3 nucleotides read TGTGCCACCAGCAGACCTATAGCCAATGAGCAGTTCTTC. Residues: CATSRPIANEQFF. The whole variable domain, filled in from reference TRBV15 and TRBJ2-1, reads DAMVIQNPRYQVTQFGKPVTLSCSQTLNHNVMYWYQQKSSQAPKLLFHYYDKDFNNEADTPDNFQSRRPNTSFCFLDIRSPGLGDTAMYLCATSRPIANEQFFGPGTRLTVL.

This chain links TRBV27 with TRBJ2-7; D is ambiguous. This CDR3 has 18 amino acids. Germline V CDR1 and CDR2: MNHEY, SMNVEV (reference sequence). V shed 4 bases and J shed 0 bases, with 22 bases lying between them. Written as DNA, the CDR3 is TGTGCCAGCAGTTCGCGTAGTGGGCCGATCCCAAGCTCCTACGAGCAGTACTTC. Translated: CASSSRSGPIPSSYEQYF.

The rearrangement joins TRBV9 to TRBJ2-3; possibly TRBD1 for D (6 bases). V lost 4 bases to trimming and J lost 0 bases, with 15 bases between them. Germline loops: CDR1 SGDLS, CDR2 YYNGEE. This CDR3 has 16 residues. CDR3 loop: CASSPGAGLSTDTQYF. The DNA for the CDR3 is TGTGCCAGCAGCCCAGGGGCGGGCCTAAGCACAGATACGCAGTATTTT.

The CDR3 is CASSIGRKNTEAFF. The CDR3 DNA follows: TGTGCCAGTAGTATTGGCCGTAAGAACACTGAAGCTTTCTTT. The J gene is TRBJ1-1, the V gene TRBV19; D not resolved. Germline CDR1 reads LNHDA; CDR2 reads SQIVND (reference sequence). The CDR3 sequence is 14 residues long. V dropped 3 bases and J dropped 1 base, with 9 bases sitting between them. Drawing the rest from reference TRBV19 and TRBJ1-1, the complete variable domain is DGGITQSPKYLFRKEGQNVTLSCEQNLNHDAMYWYRQDPGQGLRLIYYSQIVNDFQKGDIAEGYSVSREKKESFPLTVTSAQKNPTAFYLCASSIGRKNTEAFFGQGTRLTVV.

The chain uses TRBV5-4 and TRBJ2-5; 9 bases are shared with TRBD1. V lost 1 base to trimming and J lost 5 bases; unmatched junction nucleotides: 12. This CDR3 contains 17 residues. Looked up from germline, CDR1 is SGHNT and CDR2 is YYREEE (reference sequence). The DNA for the CDR3 is TGTGCCAGCAGCTTGCCCCTAGGACAGGGGAGAGGGGAGACCCAGTACTTC. Its protein product is CASSLPLGQGRGETQYF.

The chain links TRBV9 to TRBJ2-7; no clear D. The CDR3 has 15 amino acids. The germline V gene has CDR1 SGDLS and CDR2 YYNGEE. Trimming shortened V by 0 bases and J by 1 base, and 11 bases separated the two germline ends. The chain's CDR3 is CASSVGTIPSYEQYF. The CDR3 bases are TGTGCCAGCAGCGTAGGTACAATCCCTTCCTACGAGCAGTACTTC.

This chain connects TRBV29-1 to TRBJ2-2; 13 bases are shared with TRBD2. Losses at the gene ends were 4 bases for V and 2 bases for J; bases not matched to a gene: 4. The CDR3 totals 16 residues. Germline lookup yields CDR1 SQVTM and CDR2 ANQGSEA. CDR3 sequence (DNA): TGCAGCGTTGGGGGACTAGCGGGACCAAACACCGGGGAGCTGTTTTTT. Encoded protein: CSVGGLAGPNTGELFF.

The chain is built from TRBV11-3 and TRBJ1-3, with D unclear. Germline loops: CDR1 SGHNT, CDR2 YENEEA. The CDR3 extends over 13 amino acids. V shed 0 bases and J shed 4 bases, with 4 bases lying between them. Here the CDR3 reads CASSLDPGNTIYF. CDR3 nucleotide sequence: TGTGCCAGCAGCTTAGATCCGGGAAACACCATATATTTT.

The chain carries TRBV2 and TRBJ2-4; 10 positions match TRBD1. Germline CDR1 is SNHLY and CDR2 is FYNNEI. V gave up 7 bases and J gave up 9 bases; unmatched junction bases: 3. This CDR3 has 12 amino acids. The CDR3 DNA is TGTGCCAGCAAGGGGGACAGGGGCATTCAGTACTTC. Translation gives CASKGDRGIQYF. Drawing the rest from reference TRBV2 and TRBJ2-4, the complete variable domain is EPEVTQTPSHQVTQMGQEVILRCVPISNHLYFYWYRQILGQKVEFLVSFYNNEISEKSEIFDDQFSVERPDGSNFTLKIRSTKLEDSAMYFCASKGDRGIQYFGAGTRLSVL.

The rearrangement links TRBV30 to TRBJ1-3; 7 nucleotides align to TRBD1. Germline lookup yields CDR1 GTSNPN and CDR2 SVGIG (reference sequence). The V segment lost 7 bases and the J segment 4 bases; nucleotides outside the gene matches: 7. The CDR3 contains 13 residues. CDR3 nucleotide sequence: TGTGCCTCACAGGGGATAGAAGGAAACACCATATATTTT. Translated: CASQGIEGNTIYF. The full variable domain, its missing parts supplied by reference TRBV30 and TRBJ1-3, is SQTIHQWPATLVQPVGSPLSLECTVEGTSNPNLYWYRQAAGRGLQLLFYSVGIGQISSEVPQNLSASRPQDRQFILSSKKLLLSDSGFYLCASQGIEGNTIYFGEGSWLTVV.

The chain links TRBV6-6 to TRBJ2-1, with 9 bases lining up with TRBD1. The junction had 11 bases not matched to a gene; V was cut back by 6 bases and J by 5 bases. The germline CDR1 and CDR2 sequences are MNHNY and SVGAGI (reference sequence). This CDR3 is built from 16 residues. The CDR3 bases are TGTGCCAGCAGACCGGGACAGGGTGTAACAGACAATGAGCAGTTCTTC. Protein: CASRPGQGVTDNEQFF.

The chain has TRBV5-6 and TRBJ2-2; TRBD2 aligns across 11 bases. The CDR3 has 16 residues. Unmatched junction bases numbered 7, after V lost 5 bases and J lost 4 bases. Per germline, CDR1 SGHDT and CDR2 YYEEEE. As DNA, the CDR3 is TGTGCCAGCAGTTCATTAGCGGGGGGGTTCACCGGGGAGCTGTTTTTT. Translated: CASSSLAGGFTGELFF.

V and J are TRBV9 and TRBJ1-1; TRBD1 is a possible D gene (5 bases). V was pared by 4 bases and J by 1 base, with 11 bases between. CDR1 is SGDLS and CDR2 is YYNGEE in the germline V gene. The CDR3 is 14 amino acids. CDR3 sequence: CASSQGVGNTEAFF. In nucleotides, the CDR3 is TGTGCCAGCAGCCAAGGGGTAGGGAACACTGAAGCTTTCTTT. Supplemented by reference TRBV9 and TRBJ1-1, the full variable domain reads DSGVTQTPKHLITATGQRVTLRCSPRSGDLSVYWYQQSLDQGLQFLIQYYNGEERAKGNILERFSAQQFPDLHSELNLSSLELGDSALYFCASSQGVGNTEAFFGQGTRLTVV.

V usage is TRBV7-2 and J usage is TRBJ2-3, with 11 bases fitting TRBD2. Germline-derived CDR1 and CDR2 are SGHTA and FQGNSA. V gave up 5 bases and J gave up 5 bases; unmatched junction bases: 6. The CDR3 covers 15 residues. Written as DNA, the CDR3 is TGTGCCAGCAGCCAAACTAGCGGGAGACGAGATACGCAGTATTTT. It encodes CASSQTSGRRDTQYF.

V gene TRBV18 combines with J gene TRBJ2-2; 9 nucleotides align to TRBD1. The J segment lost 4 bases and the V segment lost 3 bases, leaving 9 bases of the junction unmatched. Germline CDR1 is KGHSH and CDR2 is LQKENI. The CDR3 sequence is 17 residues long. The CDR3 loop reads CASSPPGTGYSTGELFF. The CDR3 region has the DNA TGTGCCAGCTCACCCCCCGGGACAGGGTATTCCACCGGGGAGCTGTTTTTT.

J is TRBJ1-1 and V is TRBV7-8; no reliable D call. The germline V and J ends were trimmed by 1 base and 7 bases, with 19 bases remaining between them. The CDR3 spans 16 residues. CDR1 is SGHVS and CDR2 is FQNEAQ in the germline V gene. The CDR3 sequence is CASSLVRFASLLEAFF. CDR3 DNA sequence: TGTGCCAGCAGCTTAGTGAGGTTTGCGTCGCTACTTGAAGCTTTCTTT.

This clone was seen a single time. The V gene is TRBV6-6, the J gene TRBJ2-5, with TRBD1 matching over 7 bases. There are 13 residues in the CDR3. V gave up 4 bases and J gave up 3 bases; unmatched junction bases: 2. Germline loops: CDR1 MNHNY, CDR2 SVGAGI (reference sequence). This CDR3 is CASSWGTEETQYF. The CDR3 DNA reads TGTGCCAGCAGTTGGGGGACAGAAGAGACCCAGTACTTC.

The V and J genes are TRBV7-3 and TRBJ2-7; 7 nucleotides align to TRBD2. V shed 1 base and J 10 bases; nucleotides not matched to a gene: 16. Per germline, CDR1 SGHTA and CDR2 FQGTGA. The CDR3 loop spans 16 amino acids. CDR3 protein: CASSLSVGGASGLQYF. CDR3 bases: TGTGCCAGCAGCTTAAGCGTCGGGGGAGCTAGCGGTCTCCAGTACTTC.

V gene TRBV7-8 combines with J gene TRBJ2-5; TRBD1 is a possible D gene (6 bases). The CDR3 runs 18 residues. In germline, CDR1 is SGHVS, CDR2 FQNEAQ. V was shortened by 1 base and J by 5 bases, with 23 bases between the two germline ends. The chain's CDR3 is CASSLGSTEPFGGETQYF. CDR3 coding DNA: TGTGCCAGCAGCTTAGGATCGACAGAACCTTTTGGGGGCGAGACCCAGTACTTC. Variable domain in full (rest from reference TRBV7-8 and TRBJ2-5): GAGVSQSPRYKVAKRGQDVALRCDPISGHVSLFWYQQALGQGPEFLTYFQNEAQLDKSGLPSDRFFAERPEGSVSTLKIQRTQQEDSAVYLCASSLGSTEPFGGETQYFGPGTRLLVL.

This chain joins TRBV11-2 and TRBJ2-6; D might be TRBD1 (5 bases). The CDR3 length is 15 residues. Trimming removed 6 bases at V and 2 bases at J, with 11 bases between. Germline-derived CDR1 and CDR2 are SGHAT and FQNNGV. CDR3 amino acids: CASRGLQAGANVLTF. For the CDR3, the DNA is TGTGCCAGCAGGGGGCTCCAGGCTGGGGCCAACGTCCTGACTTTC.

This rearrangement joins TRBV2 to TRBJ2-5; no reliable D call. CDR1 is SNHLY and CDR2 is FYNNEI in the germline V gene. The CDR3 contains 13 residues. The ends were cut back, 7 bases at V and 0 bases at J, with 9 bases in the middle. The CDR3 loop is CASKAAYQETQYF. The CDR3 bases are TGTGCCAGCAAGGCGGCCTACCAAGAGACCCAGTACTTC. Combining the CDR3 with reference TRBV2 and TRBJ2-5 gives the whole variable domain EPEVTQTPSHQVTQMGQEVILRCVPISNHLYFYWYRQILGQKVEFLVSFYNNEISEKSEIFDDQFSVERPDGSNFTLKIRSTKLEDSAMYFCASKAAYQETQYFGPGTRLLVL.